Presented here are 29 T cell receptor beta chains from one specimen sequenced in a study of early T cells in non-severe SARS-CoV-2 infection. One entry per CDR3 protein, called by TCRdb with MiXCR from the 5' RACE reads. This sample has about 60,000 distinct CDR3 sequences, with about 11% found just once. The sample in question was whole blood, obtained at baseline. Receptors originate from an adult who was a healthcare worker with PCR-confirmed SARS-CoV-2 infection or an uninfected control (not recorded which).

This clonotype was detected a few times. This sequence joins TRBV18 and TRBJ1-4; 7 nucleotides align to TRBD1. Trimming removed 5 bases from V and 7 bases from J; junction bases left unmatched: 10. The CDR3 runs 15 residues. Germline loops: CDR1 KGHSH, CDR2 LQKENI. CDR3 nucleotide sequence: TGTGCCAGCTCAGCCTCAGGGGGAGATCCTGAAAAACTGTTTTTT. The encoded protein is CASSASGGDPEKLFF.

This chain links TRBV20-1 with TRBJ1-2; 7 bases line up with TRBD1. This CDR3 contains 14 residues. Per the germline V gene, CDR1 is DFQATT and CDR2 is SNEGSKA (reference sequence). The trim removed 6 bases at V and 4 bases at J, leaving 11 bases unmatched. The CDR3 protein is CSARSRGTLYGYTF. The CDR3 DNA follows: TGCAGTGCCAGATCCAGGGGGACCCTCTATGGCTACACCTTC.

This chain links TRBV12-2 with TRBJ2-7; the table's D call of TRBD1 was not tested on the DNA. TRBV12-2 is noted as a pseudogene. The CDR3 sequence is 15 residues long. This CDR3 is CASRRRTGSSYEQYF. The CDR3 DNA reads as TGTGCAAGTCGCCGAAGGACAGGGAGCTCCTACGAGCAGTACTTC.

This clonotype was observed at least ten times. The chain employs TRBV5-1 and TRBJ2-5; tentative D call: TRBD1 (6 bases). The CDR3 has 14 residues. Germline V CDR1 and CDR2: SGHRS, YFSETQ. The ends were cut back, 1 base at V and 4 bases at J, with 11 bases in the middle. CDR3 coding DNA: TGCGCCAGCAGCTTGAGGGGGTTTGGAGAGACCCAGTACTTC. Residues: CASSLRGFGETQYF.

V and J are TRBV6-5 and TRBJ1-1; D perhaps matches TRBD1 (5 bases). CDR1 is MNHEY, CDR2 SVGAGI, per germline. The CDR3 is 14 residues long. The CDR3 sequence is CAAMGRVMNTEAFF. For the CDR3, the DNA is TGTGCAGCAATGGGCAGGGTCATGAACACTGAAGCTTTCTTT.

There are a few counts of this clonotype. The genes are TRBV5-4 and TRBJ1-1, with D unresolved. The CDR3 has 14 amino acids. V gave up 5 bases and J gave up 0 bases, with 11 bases separating them. The germline gives CDR1 SGHNT, CDR2 YYREEE (reference sequence). The CDR3 bases are TGTGCCAGCAGTCTAGACGGGTTGAACACTGAAGCTTTCTTT. Protein: CASSLDGLNTEAFF.

The gene calls are TRBV12-3 or TRBV12-4 and TRBJ2-2; no definite D call. The CDR3 loop spans 11 amino acids. Trimming pared 7 bases from V and 4 bases from J, leaving 4 bases between. The CDR3 spells CASKVTGELFF. As DNA, the CDR3 is TGTGCCAGCAAGGTCACCGGGGAGCTGTTTTTT.

A few counts support this clonotype. The rearrangement links TRBV27 to TRBJ2-3; perhaps TRBD2 as D (5 bases). Trimming cost V 5 bases and J 7 bases, with 13 bases left between them. Germline assignment: CDR1 MNHEY and CDR2 SMNVEV (reference sequence). The CDR3 sequence is 13 residues long. The CDR3 loop reads CASSPSGSHTQYF. DNA of the CDR3: TGTGCCAGCAGTCCGTCGGGATCCCATACGCAGTATTTT.

Written as DNA, the CDR3 is TGTGCCAGCAGCCTCGGGCCGACCGCTTACGAGCAGTACTTC. Translated: CASSLGPTAYEQYF. The chain has TRBV7-8 and TRBJ2-7; no clear D gene. Germline assignment: CDR1 SGHVS and CDR2 FQNEAQ. Trimming took off 5 bases at V and 4 bases at J, with 15 bases between the two ends. The CDR3 has 14 residues.

This clonotype was observed many times. The V gene is TRBV27, the J gene TRBJ2-3, with a possible D match to TRBD2 (6 bases). Germline CDR1 and CDR2: MNHEY and SMNVEV (reference sequence). The CDR3 is made up of 17 amino acids. V was cut by 2 bases and J by 2 bases, with 17 bases left in between. CDR3 nucleotides: TGTGCCAGCAGTTTAGGCCGAGGGAGGAGGGCCACAGATACGCAGTATTTT. It encodes CASSLGRGRRATDTQYF.

This clonotype was counted ten times or more. The CDR3: CASSRDVSGNTIYF. DNA for the CDR3: TGTGCCAGCAGCCGGGACGTTTCTGGAAACACCATATATTTT. This sequence joins TRBV7-6 and TRBJ1-3; a weak D match, TRBD1 (5 bases). This CDR3 region has 14 residues. Germline CDR1 SGHVS, CDR2 FNYEAQ. The V and J ends lost 5 bases and 1 base respectively, with 9 bases between them.

This clonotype was detected only a few times. The V call is TRBV19, the J call TRBJ1-6; D ambiguous. Trimming pared 1 base from V and 10 bases from J, leaving 8 bases between. The CDR3 has 13 residues. CDR1 LNHDA and CDR2 SQIVND come from the germline V gene (reference sequence). The CDR3 DNA reads TGTGCCAGTAGTATAGTTCGGGCCTCACCCCTCCACTTT. Its translation is CASSIVRASPLHF.

The chain couples TRBV14 to TRBJ2-3, with 7 positions matching TRBD1. V shed 3 bases and J 5 bases; nucleotides not matched to a gene: 14. The CDR3 has 17 amino acids. Germline loops: CDR1 SGHDN, CDR2 FVKESK. The CDR3, as DNA: TGTGCCAGCAGCCAGGCCACAGGGGCCGCCCTTGAAGATACGCAGTATTTT. It specifies CASSQATGAALEDTQYF. Combining the CDR3 with reference TRBV14 and TRBJ2-3 gives the whole variable domain EAGVTQFPSHSVIEKGQTVTLRCDPISGHDNLYWYRRVMGKEIKFLLHFVKESKQDESGMPNNRFLAERTGGTYSTLKVQPAELEDSGVYFCASSQATGAALEDTQYFGPGTRLTVL.

At least ten counts were recorded for this clonotype. The V call is TRBV20-1, the J call TRBJ2-7; 10 bases agree with TRBD2. Trimming took 2 bases from V and 3 from J; bases not matched to a gene: 4. This CDR3 spans 14 amino acids. Germline V gene lookup returns CDR1 DFQATT and CDR2 SNEGSKA (reference sequence). CDR3 region: CSARSGLALYEQYF. The CDR3 DNA reads as TGCAGTGCTAGATCGGGACTAGCGCTCTACGAGCAGTACTTC.

The chain has TRBV6-2 or TRBV6-3 and TRBJ1-2; D ambiguous. CDR1 and CDR2 from the germline V gene are MNHEY and SVGEGT. The CDR3 length is 14 residues. The V end lost 7 bases, the J end lost 7 bases, and 19 bases lay between the germline ends. CDR3 amino acids: CASTITGPFSGYTF. CDR3 in DNA: TGTGCCAGCACTATTACCGGTCCCTTTTCTGGCTACACCTTC.

There are many counts of this clonotype. This chain links TRBV5-8 with TRBJ1-5; no reliable D call. Germline lookup yields CDR1 SGHTS and CDR2 YDEGEE. Deletions cut 0 bases from V and 3 bases from J, with 10 bases between. This CDR3 region has 15 residues. The chain's CDR3 is CASSLGFQTNQPQHF. The CDR3 DNA reads TGTGCCAGCAGCTTGGGGTTCCAGACCAATCAGCCCCAGCATTTT.

This clonotype was counted only a few times. The CDR3 here is CASSLGDSSYEQYF. CDR3 sequence (DNA): TGTGCCAGCAGCTTAGGCGACAGCTCCTACGAGCAGTACTTC. V usage is TRBV7-6 and J usage is TRBJ2-7; D possibly corresponds to TRBD1 (5 bases). The V gene lost 1 base and the J gene lost 0 bases, with 7 bases spanning the gap. Germline CDR1 and CDR2: SGHVS and FNYEAQ. The CDR3 extends over 14 amino acids.

This clonotype has ten or more counts. This chain uses TRBV29-1 with TRBJ2-4; 9 bases map to TRBD1. J gave up 6 bases and V 4 bases, and 10 bases lay outside the gene matches. Germline values: CDR1 SQVTM, CDR2 ANQGSEA. The CDR3 is made up of 15 amino acids. The CDR3 protein is CSVAKQGAFGNIQYF. Here the CDR3 DNA reads TGCAGCGTTGCAAAACAGGGGGCGTTTGGAAACATTCAGTACTTC.

The CDR3 loop is CASSLIGRPETQYF. The CDR3 DNA reads TGTGCCAGCAGCTTGATAGGGCGGCCGGAGACCCAGTACTTC. This chain joins TRBV5-6 and TRBJ2-5, with no clear D. Trimming stripped 1 base from V and 5 bases from J, with 12 bases between. The V gene's germline CDR1 is SGHDT and CDR2 YYEEEE. The CDR3 is 14 residues long.

The rearrangement joins TRBV18 to TRBJ2-3, with TRBD2 matching 11 bases. Germline CDR1 is KGHSH and CDR2 is LQKENI. After removal of 2 bases from V and 1 base from J, the junction contained 5 bases not matched to a gene. The CDR3 is 17 residues long. The CDR3 loop is CASSPSPGLAGTDTQYF. The CDR3 DNA reads TGTGCCAGCTCACCATCCCCGGGACTAGCGGGCACAGATACGCAGTATTTT.

This clonotype was seen repeatedly, ten times or more. The rearrangement uses TRBV9 and TRBJ2-3; D ambiguous. V lost 0 bases to trimming and J lost 5 bases, with 10 bases between them. Germline V lookup: CDR1 SGDLS, CDR2 YYNGEE. The CDR3 is made up of 14 amino acids. CDR3 residues: CASSVAEPGDTQYF. As DNA, the CDR3 is TGTGCCAGCAGCGTAGCCGAACCGGGAGATACGCAGTATTTT. The full variable domain, completed using reference TRBV9 and TRBJ2-3, is DSGVTQTPKHLITATGQRVTLRCSPRSGDLSVYWYQQSLDQGLQFLIQYYNGEERAKGNILERFSAQQFPDLHSELNLSSLELGDSALYFCASSVAEPGDTQYFGPGTRLTVL.

This rearrangement joins TRBV11-1 to TRBJ1-2, with TRBD1 identical over 8 bases. The length of the CDR3 is 16 residues. V trimming: 5 bases; J trimming: 4 bases; junction bases outside the gene matches: 12. CDR1 is SGHAT, CDR2 FQDESV, per germline (reference sequence). The chain's CDR3 is CASSQTDRGRLYGYTF. In nucleotides, the CDR3 is TGTGCCAGCAGCCAAACCGACAGGGGACGGCTCTATGGCTACACCTTC.

In this sample, this clonotype turned up many times. This chain uses TRBV7-2 with TRBJ2-1; D may be TRBD1 or TRBD2 (5 bases each). The ends were cut back, 1 base at V and 13 bases at J, with 11 bases in the middle. CDR3 length equals 12 residues. Germline-derived CDR1 and CDR2 are SGHTA and FQGNSA. In nucleotides, the CDR3 is TGTGCCAGCAGCTTAGGAGGGACGACCCAGTTCTTC. Protein product: CASSLGGTTQFF.

This clonotype was seen a few times. The V and J genes are TRBV27 and TRBJ1-2; D unclear. Per germline, CDR1 MNHEY and CDR2 SMNVEV (reference sequence). This CDR3 has 15 residues. V was clipped by 6 bases and J by 7 bases, with 21 bases between them. CDR3: CASSQTRTRPPGYTF. DNA for the CDR3: TGTGCCAGCAGCCAAACGAGGACCCGACCACCTGGCTACACCTTC.

This chain joins TRBV11-2 and TRBJ1-1; D is undetermined. The CDR3 is 16 amino acids. CDR1 SGHAT and CDR2 FQNNGV come from the germline V gene. V gave up 5 bases and J gave up 2 bases, with 18 bases separating them. This CDR3 reads CASSPTSRFVNTEAFF. CDR3 sequence (DNA): TGTGCCAGCAGCCCTACCTCGCGGTTCGTTAACACTGAAGCTTTCTTT.

V and J are TRBV6-2 or TRBV6-3 and TRBJ1-1; 11 bases are a match to TRBD1. CDR1 MNHEY and CDR2 SVGEGT come from the germline V gene. After removal of 2 bases from V and 10 bases from J, the junction contained 6 bases not matched to a gene. This CDR3 is built from 14 residues. The CDR3: CASSYLGQGALAFF. CDR3 bases: TGTGCCAGCAGTTACCTAGGACAGGGGGCCTTAGCTTTCTTT.

This chain joins TRBV13 and TRBJ2-7, with D tentatively TRBD1 or TRBD2 (5 bases each). V was trimmed by 5 bases and J by 2 bases, leaving 10 bases between them. From germline, CDR1 is PRHDT and CDR2 FYEKMQ (reference sequence). The CDR3 has 13 residues. CDR3 in amino acids: CASSDRGPYEQYF. DNA for the CDR3: TGTGCCAGCAGCGACCGGGGCCCCTACGAGCAGTACTTC.

CDR3: CASSPPPATNSPLHF. The CDR3 bases are TGTGCCAGCTCACCACCGCCGGCGACCAATTCACCCCTCCACTTT. The rearrangement uses TRBV18 and TRBJ1-6; no clear D gene. The CDR3 covers 15 residues. Trimming pared 0 bases from V and 7 bases from J, leaving 10 bases between. Per the germline V gene, CDR1 is KGHSH and CDR2 is LQKENI.

This clonotype was seen a handful of times. This chain connects TRBV20-1 to TRBJ2-5; maybe TRBD2 (7 bases). CDR1 is DFQATT, CDR2 SNEGSKA, per germline (reference sequence). The CDR3 consists of 14 residues. Trimming removed 4 bases from V and 5 bases from J, with 17 bases in between. The CDR3 spells CSAKRTGGIETQYF. In DNA, the CDR3 is TGCAGTGCTAAAAGGACGGGGGGCATCGAGACCCAGTACTTC.